Each of the 20 T cell receptor beta chains below was sequenced from the same sample in a study of beta chain features in type 1 diabetes. Sequenced material consisted of expressed TCRB transcripts (all of the isolated RNA was reverse transcribed). Clones were sequenced by immunoSEQ multiplex PCR, and TCRdb holds only the in-frame ones, with some missing. The table shows more than 550,000 clones, with about an eighth occurring only once. The antigens of these receptors remain unknown. Study-level findings and limits: TCRB CDR3s were moderately but significantly shorter in Type 1 diabetes patients in all four CD4+ subsets.

The sample comprised naive CD4+ T cells from blood. These receptors originate from a man younger than 30 with type 1 diabetes.

This clone was detected a few times. The chain carries TRBV9 and TRBJ2-1, with 11 nucleotides matching TRBD1. The CDR3 covers 16 residues. The ends lost 4 bases at V and 2 bases at J; junction bases unmatched: 5. CDR1 and CDR2 from the germline V gene are SGDLS and YYNGEE. The CDR3 sequence is CASSSRTGGTYNEQFF. CDR3 coding DNA: TGTGCCAGCAGCTCCCGGACAGGGGGCACCTACAATGAGCAGTTCTTC.

The chain recombines TRBV14 with TRBJ2-1; D not resolved. Per the germline V gene, CDR1 is SGHDN and CDR2 is FVKESK. The V end lost 2 bases, the J end lost 12 bases, and 17 bases lay between the germline ends. The CDR3 loop spans 14 amino acids. CDR3 nucleotides: TGTGCCAGCAGCCAACTAGGTAGTTGGGCTTGGCAGTTCTTC. This translates into CASSQLGSWAWQFF.

In this sample, this clone turned up a few times. The V call is TRBV18, the J call TRBJ1-1; D is uncertain. V gave up 3 bases and J gave up 4 bases, with 15 bases separating them. Germline values: CDR1 KGHSH, CDR2 LQKENI. This CDR3 has 15 amino acids. CDR3 region: CASSPRGRWGTEAFF. CDR3 nucleotide sequence: TGTGCCAGCTCACCCCGTGGACGGTGGGGCACTGAAGCTTTCTTT.

V is TRBV18 and J is TRBJ1-1; TRBD1 matches 7 bases. Germline V gives CDR1 KGHSH, CDR2 LQKENI. The length of the CDR3 is 16 residues. With V trimmed by 0 bases and J by 3 bases, 7 bases remained unmatched. For the CDR3, the DNA is TGTGCCAGCTCACCACCCAACTGGCAGGGGGACACTGAAGCTTTCTTT. It is translated as CASSPPNWQGDTEAFF.

This clone showed up just a few times. The chain carries TRBV10-3 and TRBJ2-5, with D perhaps matching TRBD1 (6 bases). CDR1 is ENHRY, CDR2 SYGVKD, per germline. This CDR3 has 16 amino acids. With 2 bases removed from V and 3 bases from J, the gap between germline ends came to 16 bases. As DNA, the CDR3 is TGTGCCATCAGTGAGCCTACCGGGACAACGAAAGAGACCCAGTACTTC. Translated: CAISEPTGTTKETQYF.

The J gene is TRBJ2-7, the V gene TRBV20-1; D gene unclear. The V end was cut by 2 bases, the J end by 4 bases, with 6 bases between. This CDR3 has 11 amino acids. Germline-derived CDR1 and CDR2 are DFQATT and SNEGSKA (reference sequence). The CDR3 is CSARSRYEQYF. The DNA of the CDR3 is TGCAGTGCTAGAAGCCGGTACGAGCAGTACTTC.

The chain couples TRBV14 to TRBJ2-1; 8 bases agree with TRBD1. The CDR3 consists of 15 residues. The V gene end was trimmed by 6 bases and the J gene end by 3 bases; junction bases not matched to a gene: 7. CDR1 is SGHDN and CDR2 is FVKESK in the germline V gene. The CDR3 DNA reads TGTGCCAGCAGTCGGACAGGGTTTTTCTACAATGAGCAGTTCTTC. It encodes CASSRTGFFYNEQFF.

This clone has more than one count but fewer than ten. The chain has TRBV6-6 and TRBJ1-2; D unclear. Germline V gives CDR1 MNHNY, CDR2 SVGAGI (reference sequence). CDR3 length: 14 amino acids. Trimming cost V 2 bases and J 2 bases, with 9 bases left between them. CDR3 loop: CASSYGRTNYGYTF. Here the CDR3 DNA reads TGTGCCAGCAGTTACGGGCGGACCAACTATGGCTACACCTTC.

This clone was detected only a few times. The chain uses TRBV6-6 and TRBJ1-1, with D perhaps TRBD1 (6 bases). Germline V gene lookup returns CDR1 MNHNY and CDR2 SVGAGI (reference sequence). V lost 8 bases to trimming and J lost 1 base, with 11 bases between them. The CDR3 extends over 13 amino acids. The DNA of the CDR3 is TGTGCCAGCCAATCGGACAGGAACACTGAAGCTTTCTTT. As protein: CASQSDRNTEAFF.

This clone has more than one count but fewer than ten. The CDR3 DNA sequence: TGTGCCAGCAGTTTTGGTACAGAAGGCTACACCTTC. Translating gives CASSFGTEGYTF. The chain employs TRBV28 and TRBJ1-2; the D is unclear. V lost 3 bases, J lost 8 bases, and 10 bases lay in between. CDR1 is MDHEN, CDR2 SYDVKM, per germline. This CDR3 contains 12 residues.

The rearrangement joins TRBV2 to TRBJ2-2; no clear D gene. Germline CDR1 reads SNHLY; CDR2 reads FYNNEI. Trimming removed 4 bases from V and 1 base from J, with 7 bases in between. CDR3 length equals 14 residues. The CDR3 nucleotides read TGTGCCAGCAGTGGGACGGAGAACACCGGGGAGCTGTTTTTT. It yields the protein CASSGTENTGELFF.

This clone was observed a handful of times. V usage is TRBV7-2 and J usage is TRBJ2-7, with 7 bases lining up with TRBD2. The CDR3 length is 14 residues. V lost 2 bases and J lost 2; bases outside the gene matches: 3. The germline CDR1 and CDR2 sequences are SGHTA and FQGNSA. The CDR3 loop reads CASSLSSGTYEQYF. The CDR3 bases are TGTGCCAGCAGCTTATCTAGCGGTACCTACGAGCAGTACTTC.

J is TRBJ1-1 and V is TRBV5-4; D possibly corresponds to TRBD1 (6 bases). Between the trimmed V and J ends, which lost 5 bases and 6 bases, there was a span of 11 bases. The germline CDR1 and CDR2 sequences are SGHNT and YYREEE (reference sequence). This CDR3 comprises 12 residues. The CDR3 protein is CASSSQGAEAFF. CDR3 nucleotides: TGTGCCAGCAGTTCACAGGGAGCTGAAGCTTTCTTT.

The table lists this clone with a few counts. The chain couples TRBV28 to TRBJ1-2; D remains ambiguous. CDR3 size: 15 residues. V lost 5 bases and J 4 bases, leaving 17 bases between the germline ends. Germline V CDR1 and CDR2: MDHEN, SYDVKM. The CDR3: CASSQLTGYGYGYTF. The CDR3 DNA reads TGTGCCAGCAGTCAGCTCACCGGCTATGGCTATGGCTACACCTTC.

This chain connects TRBV10-3 to TRBJ2-2; 7 nucleotides match TRBD1. The germline V gene has CDR1 ENHRY and CDR2 SYGVKD. Losses at the gene ends were 8 bases for V and 2 bases for J; bases not matched to a gene: 11. This CDR3 region has 16 residues. CDR3 protein: CAIRNARDSNTGELFF. The CDR3 region has the DNA TGTGCCATCCGGAACGCCAGGGACAGCAACACCGGGGAGCTGTTTTTT.

DNA of the CDR3: TGTGCCAGCAGTTACTCGAACCGATTTGAGACCCAGTACTTC. It translates to CASSYSNRFETQYF. The chain carries TRBV6-6 and TRBJ2-5, with D hard to call. The CDR3 covers 14 residues. The V gene's germline CDR1 is MNHNY and CDR2 SVGAGI (reference sequence). Between the trimmed V and J ends, which lost 0 bases and 5 bases, there was a span of 10 bases.

V is TRBV7-2 and J is TRBJ2-3, with no clear D. CDR3 length: 14 amino acids. Trimming took off 5 bases at V and 2 bases at J, with 11 bases between the two ends. CDR1 is SGHTA and CDR2 is FQGNSA in the germline V gene. The CDR3 DNA is TGTGCCAGCAGCCCCAGACTTATCACAGATACGCAGTATTTT. Translating gives CASSPRLITDTQYF.

This clone was found a few times. This sequence joins TRBV5-6 and TRBJ1-2, with TRBD1 matching 9 bases. V was pared by 4 bases and J by 6 bases, with 13 bases of the junction left unmatched. This CDR3 spans 16 amino acids. Germline V lookup: CDR1 SGHDT, CDR2 YYEEEE. The CDR3 region has the DNA TGTGCCAGCAGCCGAATCGGGGACAGGGACCTCGATGGCTACACCTTC. Amino acid sequence: CASSRIGDRDLDGYTF.

The table lists this clone with a few counts. The rearrangement joins TRBV5-1 to TRBJ2-7; 7 nucleotides match TRBD2. The germline V gene has CDR1 SGHRS and CDR2 YFSETQ. V was clipped by 0 bases and J by 2 bases; unmatched bases: 2. The CDR3 runs 14 residues. CDR3 residues: CASSLEAGPYEQYF. The CDR3 region has the DNA TGCGCCAGCAGCTTGGAAGCGGGGCCCTACGAGCAGTACTTC.

J is TRBJ2-7 and V is TRBV30, with 13 bases identical to TRBD2. The CDR3 length is 13 residues. V shed 7 bases and J 7 bases; nucleotides not matched to a gene: 7. The V gene's germline CDR1 is GTSNPN and CDR2 SVGIG (reference sequence). CDR3 sequence reads: CASTPGLAGEQYF. The CDR3 nucleotides read TGTGCCTCCACCCCGGGACTAGCGGGGGAGCAGTACTTC. The full variable domain, in which reference TRBV30 and TRBJ2-7 provide the parts outside the CDR3, is SQTIHQWPATLVQPVGSPLSLECTVEGTSNPNLYWYRQAAGRGLQLLFYSVGIGQISSEVPQNLSASRPQDRQFILSSKKLLLSDSGFYLCASTPGLAGEQYFGPGTRLTVT.